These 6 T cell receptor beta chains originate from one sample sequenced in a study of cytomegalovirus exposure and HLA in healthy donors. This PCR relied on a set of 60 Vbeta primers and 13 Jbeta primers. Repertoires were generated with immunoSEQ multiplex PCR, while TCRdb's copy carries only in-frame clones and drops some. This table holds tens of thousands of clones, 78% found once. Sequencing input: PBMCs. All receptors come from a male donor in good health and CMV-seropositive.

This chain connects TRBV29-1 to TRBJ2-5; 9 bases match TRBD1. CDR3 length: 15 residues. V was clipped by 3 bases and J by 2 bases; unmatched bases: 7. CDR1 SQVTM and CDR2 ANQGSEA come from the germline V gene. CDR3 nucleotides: TGCAGCGTTGAGCAGGGACAGGGACTTCAAGAGACCCAGTACTTC. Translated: CSVEQGQGLQETQYF.

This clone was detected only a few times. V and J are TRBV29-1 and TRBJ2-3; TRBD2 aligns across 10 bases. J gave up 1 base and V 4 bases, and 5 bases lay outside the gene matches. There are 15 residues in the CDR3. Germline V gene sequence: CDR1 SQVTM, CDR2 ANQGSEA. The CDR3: CSVVTGTSGTDTQYF. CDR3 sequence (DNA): TGCAGCGTTGTTACTGGGACTAGCGGCACAGATACGCAGTATTTT.

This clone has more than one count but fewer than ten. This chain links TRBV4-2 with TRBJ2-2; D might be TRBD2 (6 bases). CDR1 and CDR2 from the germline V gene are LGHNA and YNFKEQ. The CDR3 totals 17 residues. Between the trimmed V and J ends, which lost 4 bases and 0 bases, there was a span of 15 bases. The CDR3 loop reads CASSPSPSAANTGELFF. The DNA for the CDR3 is TGTGCCAGCAGCCCCAGCCCTAGCGCCGCGAACACCGGGGAGCTGTTTTTT.

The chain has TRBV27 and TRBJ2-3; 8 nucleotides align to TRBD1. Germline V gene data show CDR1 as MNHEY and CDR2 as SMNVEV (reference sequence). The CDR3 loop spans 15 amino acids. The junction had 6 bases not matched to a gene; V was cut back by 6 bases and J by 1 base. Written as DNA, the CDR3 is TGTGCCAGCAGCCGACAGGGGACGCGCACAGATACGCAGTATTTT. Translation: CASSRQGTRTDTQYF.

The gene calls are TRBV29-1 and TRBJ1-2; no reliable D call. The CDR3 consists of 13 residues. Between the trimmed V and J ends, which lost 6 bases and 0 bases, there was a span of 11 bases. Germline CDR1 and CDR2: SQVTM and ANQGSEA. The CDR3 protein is CSVVLKANYGYTF. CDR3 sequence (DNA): TGCAGCGTCGTACTCAAAGCTAACTATGGCTACACCTTC.

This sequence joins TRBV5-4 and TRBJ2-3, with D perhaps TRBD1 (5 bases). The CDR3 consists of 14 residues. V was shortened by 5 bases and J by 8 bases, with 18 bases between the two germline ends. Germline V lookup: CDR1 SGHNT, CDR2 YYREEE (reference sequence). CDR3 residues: CASRYLTVQGTQYF. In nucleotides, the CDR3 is TGTGCCAGCAGGTACCTCACAGTCCAGGGTACGCAGTATTTT.